These 27 T cell receptor beta chains originate from one sample sequenced in a study of Ad26.COV2.S vaccination and SARS-CoV-2 variants. Generated by immunoSEQ multiplex PCR, the TCRdb table keeps only in-frame clones and is missing some. Found here are some 340,000 clones, about 86% of them singletons; the top ten hold 1.5% to 2.5%. Described treatment: roughly 18 received Ad26.COV2.S at low or high dose, single or two shots; about five received placebo; per-sample allocation not given. The samples date from day 63 after the first vaccine or placebo injection. Source: peripheral blood, taken in a trial of Ad26.COV2.S vaccine versus placebo. The receptors were sampled from a person between 18 and 60 years old who received the Ad26.COV2.S COVID-19 vaccine or a placebo.

V and J are TRBV7-9 and TRBJ1-6; 9 positions match TRBD1. The V and J ends lost 4 bases and 5 bases, in that order; junction bases with no gene match: 3. Germline V CDR1 and CDR2: SEHNR, FQNEAQ (reference sequence). This CDR3 is built from 15 residues. The CDR3 is CASSWTGVNNSPLHF. CDR3 DNA: TGTGCCAGCAGCTGGACAGGGGTAAATAATTCACCCCTCCACTTT.

The chain carries TRBV6-2 or TRBV6-3 and TRBJ2-1; D may match TRBD1 or TRBD2 (5 bases each). The V end was cut by 2 bases, the J end by 8 bases, with 19 bases between. The CDR3 runs 16 residues. Germline V gene lookup returns CDR1 MNHEY and CDR2 SVGEGT. In DNA form, the CDR3 reads TGTGCCAGCAGTTACCCCGCCGGGACCAAGCCCCATGAGCAGTTCTTC. Its protein product is CASSYPAGTKPHEQFF.

The chain combines TRBV6-2 or TRBV6-3 with TRBJ2-7; D gene uncertain. Germline-derived CDR1 and CDR2 are MNHEY and SVGEGT. The CDR3 is 11 amino acids. V lost 4 bases and J lost 4, with 5 bases in between. DNA for the CDR3: TGTGCCAGCAGTTCCCCGTACGAGCAGTACTTC. Residues: CASSSPYEQYF.

The chain couples TRBV5-1 to TRBJ1-5; 7 bases are a match to TRBD1. The CDR3 extends over 16 amino acids. Germline lookup yields CDR1 SGHRS and CDR2 YFSETQ. J was trimmed by 0 bases and V by 0 bases; bases with no gene match: 3. CDR3 DNA: TGCGCCAGCAGCTTGGGGGACAGAAATAGCAATCAGCCCCAGCATTTT. As protein: CASSLGDRNSNQPQHF.

The chain combines TRBV24-1 with TRBJ1-6; D gene unclear. This CDR3 contains 15 residues. From germline, CDR1 is KGHDR and CDR2 SFDVKD. V lost 0 bases, J lost 11 bases, and 13 bases lay in between. CDR3 loop: CATSDLKGSGTPLHF. Written as DNA, the CDR3 is TGTGCCACCAGTGATTTGAAGGGATCCGGGACACCCCTCCACTTT.

The genes are TRBV18 and TRBJ2-5; D is perhaps TRBD1 (6 bases). The germline V gene has CDR1 KGHSH and CDR2 LQKENI. Between the trimmed V and J ends, which lost 4 bases and 2 bases, there was a span of 11 bases. This CDR3 spans 14 amino acids. The DNA of the CDR3 is TGTGCCAGCTCACGGGGGCAGGAACAAGAGACCCAGTACTTC. Protein sequence: CASSRGQEQETQYF.

V usage is TRBV6-2 or TRBV6-3 and J usage is TRBJ2-7, with a weak D call TRBD2 (6 bases). Germline V gene data show CDR1 as MNHEY and CDR2 as SVGEGT. V gave up 5 bases and J gave up 6 bases, with 14 bases separating them. The CDR3 is 13 amino acids. Written as DNA, the CDR3 is TGTGCCAGCAGTGCCGTCGGACTAAGCGAGCAGTACTTC. Translating it yields CASSAVGLSEQYF.

This clone was detected once. The chain uses TRBV25-1 and TRBJ1-1, with D hard to call. Between the trimmed V and J ends, which lost 0 bases and 6 bases, there was a span of 11 bases. This CDR3 has 14 amino acids. Germline V lookup: CDR1 MGHDK, CDR2 SYGVNS. CDR3 amino acids: CASSEYKRFSEAFF. In DNA form, the CDR3 reads TGTGCCAGCAGTGAATATAAGAGATTTTCTGAAGCTTTCTTT. The full variable domain, its missing parts supplied by reference TRBV25-1 and TRBJ1-1, is EADIYQTPRYLVIGTGKKITLECSQTMGHDKMYWYQQDPGMELHLIHYSYGVNSTEKGDLSSESTVSRIRTEHFPLTLESARPSHTSQYLCASSEYKRFSEAFFGQGTRLTVV.

A note on this clone: Germline and junction disagree at one end, which may indicate a read error. V is TRBV7-7 and J is TRBJ2-3; 15 bases align to TRBD2. The CDR3 loop spans 15 amino acids. Per germline, CDR1 SSHAT and CDR2 FNYEAQ (reference sequence). CDR3 region: CASSRTSGGADTQYF. Here the CDR3 DNA reads TGTGCTAGCAGTCGGACTAGCGGGGGGGCAGATACGCAGTATTTT.

V and J are TRBV19 and TRBJ2-2, with a weak D call TRBD1 (7 bases). CDR3 length: 13 residues. The V end was cut by 9 bases, the J end by 7 bases, with 15 bases between. CDR1 and CDR2 (germline): LNHDA, SQIVND (reference sequence). In DNA, the CDR3 is TGTGCCAGCAACTCAGGGGGGTACGGGGAGCTGTTTTTT. This sequence encodes CASNSGGYGELFF.

The chain joins TRBV7-2 to TRBJ1-5, with D hard to call. Trimming left V 1 base short and J 7 bases short, with 17 bases between. The germline CDR1 and CDR2 sequences are SGHTA and FQGNSA. CDR3 size: 16 residues. The CDR3 spells CASSLGTLGPLQPQHF. The CDR3, as DNA: TGTGCCAGCAGCTTAGGGACTTTGGGCCCTTTACAGCCCCAGCATTTT.

The chain recombines TRBV6-2 or TRBV6-3 with TRBJ2-5; perhaps TRBD2 as D (5 bases). This CDR3 spans 14 amino acids. The V end lost 2 bases, the J end lost 2 bases, and 9 bases lay between the germline ends. Germline CDR1 and CDR2: MNHEY and SVGEGT. CDR3 region: CASSYSQRQETQYF. In nucleotides, the CDR3 is TGTGCCAGCAGTTACAGCCAGCGGCAAGAGACCCAGTACTTC.

This clone was detected many times. For the CDR3, the DNA is TGTGCCAGCAGACTAGAGAATGAGCAGTTCTTC. Its translation: CASRLENEQFF. This sequence joins TRBV28 and TRBJ2-1, with TRBD2 as a possible D gene (5 bases). The CDR3 runs 11 residues. The V gene lost 6 bases and the J gene lost 7 bases, with 7 bases spanning the gap. In germline, CDR1 is MDHEN, CDR2 SYDVKM.

This clone has a handful of counts. The rearrangement uses TRBV6-2 or TRBV6-3 and TRBJ1-1; no clear D gene. Trimming left V 2 bases short and J 5 bases short, with 6 bases between. CDR1 and CDR2 (germline): MNHEY, SVGEGT. This CDR3 has 12 residues. This chain's CDR3 is CASSYVGTEAFF. The DNA of the CDR3 is TGTGCCAGCAGTTACGTGGGGACTGAAGCTTTCTTT.

This chain links TRBV3-1 (or the pseudogene TRBV3-2) with TRBJ1-1; D gene unclear. V was cut by 4 bases and J by 6 bases, with 18 bases left in between. Germline V CDR1 and CDR2: LGHDT, YNNKEL (reference sequence). The CDR3 is 15 amino acids. The CDR3 protein is CASSPRVTGGSEAFF. CDR3 coding DNA: TGTGCCAGCAGCCCCCGAGTGACGGGAGGGTCTGAAGCTTTCTTT.

The J gene is TRBJ1-6, the V gene TRBV5-1; TRBD1 agrees at 8 bases. J gave up 5 bases and V 4 bases, and 5 bases lay outside the gene matches. The CDR3 contains 15 residues. Germline V lookup: CDR1 SGHRS, CDR2 YFSETQ. The CDR3 protein is CASSPWTGNNSPLHF. Written as DNA, the CDR3 is TGCGCCAGCAGCCCCTGGACAGGGAATAATTCACCCCTCCACTTT. The full variable domain, with the rest looked up from reference TRBV5-1 and TRBJ1-6, is KAGVTQTPRYLIKTRGQQVTLSCSPISGHRSVSWYQQTPGQGLQFLFEYFSETQRNKGNFPGRFSGRQFSNSRSEMNVSTLELGDSALYLCASSPWTGNNSPLHFGNGTRLTVT.

The V and J genes are TRBV4-2 and TRBJ2-3; D is ambiguous. The CDR3 totals 12 residues. With 4 bases removed from V and 2 bases from J, the gap between germline ends came to 4 bases. CDR1 is LGHNA and CDR2 is YNFKEQ in the germline V gene. The CDR3: CASSRHTDTQYF. The CDR3 DNA reads TGTGCCAGCAGCCGACACACAGATACGCAGTATTTT.

The rearrangement uses TRBV5-1 and TRBJ2-3; TRBD1 aligns across 10 bases. V was clipped by 4 bases and J by 5 bases; unmatched bases: 4. The germline gives CDR1 SGHRS, CDR2 YFSETQ. This CDR3 spans 14 amino acids. CDR3 amino acids: CASSPGQGGDTQYF. DNA of the CDR3: TGCGCCAGCAGCCCCGGACAGGGGGGAGATACGCAGTATTTT.

CDR3 protein: CASSLVPGYTEAFF. CDR3 nucleotide sequence: TGTGCCAGCAGCTTAGTCCCCGGCTACACTGAAGCTTTCTTT. The genes are TRBV7-2 and TRBJ1-1, with D hard to call. Looked up from germline, CDR1 is SGHTA and CDR2 is FQGNSA. V dropped 1 base and J dropped 3 bases, with 9 bases sitting between them. This CDR3 spans 14 amino acids.

Note on this clone: One end of the junction fails to match germline, which may point to a read error. CDR3 sequence (DNA): TGCGCTAGCAGTCCCAGCAGCTATGGCTACACCTTC. The encoded protein is CASSPSSYGYTF. This rearrangement joins TRBV5-1 to TRBJ1-2; D is undetermined. CDR1 and CDR2 from the germline V gene are SGHRS and YFSETQ. This CDR3 has 12 amino acids.

V and J are TRBV5-1 and TRBJ2-1, with D perhaps matching TRBD1 or TRBD2 (6 bases each). The CDR3 length is 15 residues. Trimming shortened V by 4 bases and J by 5 bases, and 16 bases separated the two germline ends. Per germline, CDR1 SGHRS and CDR2 YFSETQ. CDR3 DNA sequence: TGCGCCAGCAGCCTCGGGACTGGGGGCCACAATGAGCAGTTCTTC. It codes for CASSLGTGGHNEQFF.

The chain has TRBV6-1 and TRBJ1-2, with no clear D. Germline V lookup: CDR1 MNHNS, CDR2 SASEGT. The CDR3 spans 11 residues. V lost 3 bases and J lost 7, with 6 bases in between. CDR3 loop: CASSEGSGYTF. The CDR3 coding sequence is TGTGCCAGCAGTGAGGGGAGTGGCTACACCTTC.

The chain recombines TRBV19 with TRBJ2-6; D perhaps matches TRBD2 (5 bases). The length of the CDR3 is 16 residues. The germline V and J ends were trimmed by 7 bases and 1 base, with 14 bases remaining between them. Germline V lookup: CDR1 LNHDA, CDR2 SQIVND (reference sequence). The CDR3 sequence: CASIRGIGSGANVLTF. CDR3 nucleotide sequence: TGTGCCAGTATAAGAGGGATCGGGTCTGGGGCCAACGTCCTGACTTTC.

This clone was seen more than once but under ten times. The chain carries TRBV7-2 and TRBJ1-2; weak D call: TRBD1 (5 bases). Trimming shortened V by 9 bases and J by 1 base, and 21 bases separated the two germline ends. The length of the CDR3 is 16 residues. Per germline, CDR1 SGHTA and CDR2 FQGNSA. This chain's CDR3 is CASRKNGGENNYGYTF. The CDR3 DNA sequence: TGTGCCAGTCGGAAGAATGGGGGGGAAAATAACTATGGCTACACCTTC.

The CDR3 bases are TGTGCCAGCAGTGACTCGTCCGGGACAGGGAAAGAGACCCAGTACTTC. It translates to CASSDSSGTGKETQYF. J is TRBJ2-5 and V is TRBV6-4, with 9 bases fitting TRBD1. The CDR3 consists of 16 residues. Trimming cost V 0 bases and J 3 bases; bases outside gene matches: 5. Per the germline V gene, CDR1 is MRHNA and CDR2 is SNTAGT.

The CDR3 protein is CASSLALGAAENTGELFF. The DNA of the CDR3 is TGTGCCAGCAGCTTAGCTTTAGGAGCAGCCGAGAACACCGGGGAGCTGTTTTTT. The chain has TRBV7-8 and TRBJ2-2, with D unclear. Trimming left V 0 bases short and J 1 base short, with 15 bases between. The germline gives CDR1 SGHVS, CDR2 FQNEAQ. The CDR3 extends over 18 amino acids.

The chain has TRBV2 and TRBJ2-1; D perhaps matches TRBD1 (5 bases). V dropped 7 bases and J dropped 4 bases, with 8 bases sitting between them. CDR3 length: 12 residues. Germline lookup yields CDR1 SNHLY and CDR2 FYNNEI. CDR3 nucleotides: TGTGCCAGCAATGACAGATACAATGAGCAGTTCTTC. Its translation: CASNDRYNEQFF.